Below, 5 T cell receptor beta chains from the same sample are listed, as sequenced in a study of T cell changes during pregnancy in multiple sclerosis. Clones were sequenced by immunoSEQ multiplex PCR, and TCRdb holds only the in-frame ones, with some missing. The data contain under 55,000 clones, around nine tenths of them singletons. The specimen was CD4+ T cells from peripheral blood mononuclear cells, collected before pregnancy. These receptors were obtained from a female donor with multiple sclerosis, enrolled in a pregnancy study.

The chain uses TRBV30 and TRBJ2-3; the match to TRBD2 covers 7 bases. The CDR3 is made up of 16 amino acids. Trimming removed 5 bases from V and 7 bases from J; junction bases left unmatched: 18. CDR1 GTSNPN and CDR2 SVGIG come from the germline V gene (reference sequence). The CDR3, as DNA: TGTGCCTGGTCCTCTAGCGGAACCCAGAGGTCATATACGCAGTATTTT. It codes for CAWSSSGTQRSYTQYF.

V usage is TRBV11-2 and J usage is TRBJ2-5; 7 nucleotides line up with TRBD2. CDR1 is SGHAT, CDR2 FQNNGV, per germline. With 3 bases clipped from V and 5 bases from J, the junction kept 3 bases outside the gene matches. The CDR3 loop spans 13 amino acids. Here the CDR3 reads CASSFGLGETQYF. The CDR3 DNA reads TGTGCCAGCAGCTTTGGACTAGGGGAGACCCAGTACTTC.

The sample holds a few counts of this clone. The genes are TRBV5-1 and TRBJ2-3, with D uncertain. The CDR3 is 14 amino acids. From germline, CDR1 is SGHRS and CDR2 YFSETQ. V lost 0 bases to trimming and J lost 2 bases, with 7 bases between them. CDR3 sequence reads: CASSLDQNTDTQYF. The CDR3 DNA follows: TGCGCCAGCAGCTTGGACCAGAACACAGATACGCAGTATTTT.

The chain joins TRBV11-2 to TRBJ2-7; 8 positions match TRBD2. The V gene end was trimmed by 5 bases and the J gene end by 2 bases; junction bases not matched to a gene: 8. The CDR3 totals 15 residues. Germline V gene lookup returns CDR1 SGHAT and CDR2 FQNNGV. CDR3 amino acids: CASSNSGGYTYEQYF. Here the CDR3 DNA reads TGTGCCAGCAGCAACTCGGGAGGGTATACCTACGAGCAGTACTTC.

This sequence joins TRBV2 and TRBJ1-1; D call uncertain. The V and J ends lost 4 bases and 1 base respectively, with 16 bases between them. This CDR3 is 16 amino acids long. The V gene's germline CDR1 is SNHLY and CDR2 FYNNEI. CDR3: CASSAHTGFANTEAFF. CDR3 nucleotide sequence: TGTGCCAGCAGTGCGCACACGGGATTCGCGAACACTGAAGCTTTCTTT.